Sequencing of this T cell receptor beta chain was carried out in a study of blood T cell repertoires in COVID-19. Study-wide context: The samples span acute and convalescent COVID-19 from the United States, Italy and Spain. From T cells, B-cell-depleted T cells, or PBMCs came the material, which was cDNA or gDNA.

Methods used by the authors: How many nucleated cells were present was estimated from reference gene primer amplification. Measured with immunoSEQ multiplex PCR; TCRdb has only the in-frame clones, and not every one. V, J and clone size were drawn from that table, and D and trimming were deduced from the DNA. There are under 40,000 clones in the sample; approximately 95% occur only once, and approximately 0.88% lies in the top ten. Material for sequencing was peripheral blood. The TCR sequence derives from a male donor with active COVID-19.

The CDR3 coding sequence is TGTGCCAGCTCACCTGTCGGACAGGGTGCCGAGCAGTACTTC. This codes for CASSPVGQGAEQYF. The V gene is TRBV18, the J gene TRBJ2-7, with 8 bases lining up with TRBD1. The J segment lost 6 bases and the V segment lost 3 bases, leaving 7 bases of the junction unmatched. The germline CDR1 and CDR2 sequences are KGHSH and LQKENI. The length of the CDR3 is 14 residues.